This entry describes one TCR beta chain. Its antigen remains unknown. The conserved phenylalanine or tryptophan normally closing the CDR3 is absent here, so this likely arose from a read error. Here immunoSEQ multiplex PCR was the method, and the copy in TCRdb shows in-frame clones only, minus some. The data contain tens of thousands of clones, 75% to 95% of them singletons. These data come from a study of regulatory and conventional T cells in RAG deficiency. Findings and limits, study-wide: Patient subsets had shorter CDR3s; Omenn Treg-Tconv overlap exceeded 80%. Other subsets showed approximately 10-fold reductions, but Treg unique TCR beta sequences fell roughly 93-fold in these patients.

From germline, CDR1 is SGDLS and CDR2 YYNGEE. This CDR3 has 15 residues. The V gene lost 3 bases and the J gene lost 0 bases, with 12 bases spanning the gap. The sorted regulatory T cells were CD4+, CD25-high and CD127-low, with genomic DNA sequenced. The same specimen was also included in a second study, on regulatory T cells. From that report: The PCR used 52 TRBV and 13 TRBJ primers.

This TCR was sampled from a human donor in good health. The rearrangement links TRBV9 to TRBJ1-1; D is unresolved. The sequencing input was Tregs sorted from blood. CDR3 coding DNA: TGTGCCAGCAGCGCATTCGCTAATCTGAACACTGAAGCTTTCCTT. As protein: CASSAFANLNTEAFL.